What follows is one TCR beta chain and its context. One end of the junction is discordant with germline, which a read error may explain. Primers included in the PCR were 60 Vbeta and 13 Jbeta primers. Profiling relied on immunoSEQ multiplex PCR, and the TCRdb table lists in-frame clones only, not all of them. The sample has roughly 130,000 clones, around four fifths seen once. The sample is drawn from a study of cytomegalovirus exposure and HLA in healthy donors. Germline CDR1 SGHVS, CDR2 FQNEAQ. The CDR3 covers 12 residues. The sample was PBMCs. This rearrangement joins TRBV7-8 to TRBJ1-2, with a possible D match to TRBD1 (6 bases). This receptor was identified in a woman in her thirties or forties in good health and CMV-seropositive. The DNA for the CDR3 is TGTGCCAGCAGCTTAGCGCAGGGGTCAGGGATATTC. This gives the protein CASSLAQGSGIF. Full variable domain (missing parts from reference TRBV7-8 and TRBJ1-2): GAGVSQSPRYKVAKRGQDVALRCDPISGHVSLFWYQQALGQGPEFLTYFQNEAQLDKSGLPSDRFFAERPEGSVSTLKIQRTQQEDSAVYLCASSLAQGSGIFGSGTRLTVV.